Below, 7 T cell receptor beta chains from the same sample are listed, as sequenced in a study of T-cell memory formation after mild COVID-19. A single record per CDR3 protein comes from TCRdb applying MiXCR to the 5' RACE reads. The sample gives about 250,000 distinct CDR3 sequences, 18% of which show up once; 20% to 25% is in the top ten. The sequenced material came from PBMCs or a T cell subset sorted from them (not recorded which). These receptors came from a man aged 18-30 years who had mild COVID-19 (a few samples of this study predate the infection). Cell type and time point are not known.

This clonotype came up a few times. The chain recombines TRBV4-1 with TRBJ2-5, with D uncertain. Trimming removed 1 base from V and 2 bases from J, with 8 bases in between. Germline values: CDR1 MGHRA, CDR2 YSYEKL. This CDR3 is built from 14 residues. CDR3 sequence (DNA): TGCGCCAGCAGCCAAGTGGCCGGGCAAGAGACCCAGTACTTC. Its translation is CASSQVAGQETQYF.

This chain connects TRBV7-9 to TRBJ2-3, with D unresolved. The V gene lost 1 base and the J gene lost 2 bases, with 10 bases spanning the gap. This CDR3 is built from 15 residues. Germline lookup yields CDR1 SEHNR and CDR2 FQNEAQ (reference sequence). In DNA, the CDR3 is TGTGCCAGCAGCTTAGTGGCGGCTGTCACAGATACGCAGTATTTT. This sequence encodes CASSLVAAVTDTQYF. Variable domain in full (rest from reference TRBV7-9 and TRBJ2-3): DTGVSQNPRHKITKRGQNVTFRCDPISEHNRLYWYRQTLGQGPEFLTYFQNEAQLEKSRLLSDRFSAERPKGSFSTLEIQRTEQGDSAMYLCASSLVAAVTDTQYFGPGTRLTVL.

V is TRBV19 and J is TRBJ2-5; D is undetermined. This CDR3 spans 17 amino acids. Trimming shortened V by 3 bases and J by 4 bases, and 21 bases separated the two germline ends. The germline V gene has CDR1 LNHDA and CDR2 SQIVND (reference sequence). In DNA, the CDR3 is TGTGCCAGTAGTATTTCGGCGGCAGGTTTCCGGGTAGAGACCCAGTACTTC. This sequence encodes CASSISAAGFRVETQYF.

The chain joins TRBV20-1 to TRBJ2-3, with D maybe TRBD1 (6 bases). Trimming left V 2 bases short and J 3 bases short, with 6 bases between. The CDR3 totals 12 residues. CDR1 is DFQATT and CDR2 is SNEGSKA in the germline V gene (reference sequence). This chain's CDR3 is CSARQGTDTQYF. Here the CDR3 DNA reads TGCAGTGCTAGACAGGGGACAGATACGCAGTATTTT.

This clonotype came up a few times. V usage is TRBV7-6 and J usage is TRBJ1-1, with a tentative D call TRBD1 (6 bases). The CDR3 runs to 15 residues. The germline gives CDR1 SGHVS, CDR2 FNYEAQ. V dropped 1 base and J dropped 4 bases, with 13 bases sitting between them. CDR3 amino acids: CASSLGRRGTTEAFF. The CDR3, as DNA: TGTGCCAGCAGCTTAGGGAGAAGGGGGACCACTGAAGCTTTCTTT.

This clonotype was detected many times. J is TRBJ2-7 and V is TRBV5-6, with 8 positions matching TRBD2. The CDR3 contains 19 residues. Trimming cost V 0 bases and J 0 bases; bases outside gene matches: 14. From germline, CDR1 is SGHDT and CDR2 YYEEEE. CDR3 sequence reads: CASSLASSSGGYSSYEQYV. The CDR3 DNA is TGTGCCAGCAGCTTGGCCAGTTCCAGCGGGGGTTACAGCTCCTACGAGCAGTACGTC.

This clonotype showed up just a few times. The J gene is TRBJ2-1, the V gene TRBV3-1; possibly TRBD1 for D (6 bases). Germline V gene lookup returns CDR1 LGHDT and CDR2 YNNKEL (reference sequence). CDR3 length: 16 amino acids. Trimming stripped 0 bases from V and 1 base from J, with 10 bases between. In DNA form, the CDR3 reads TGTGCCAGCAGCCAAGACCGGGACAAATCCTACAATGAGCAGTTCTTC. Residues: CASSQDRDKSYNEQFF.